Below, one TCR beta chain is given with its context. Its antigen is unidentified. In the original analysis: Large patient CD8+ clones, those above 1%, rarely matched published virus-specific TCRB sequences. The table came from immunoSEQ multiplex PCR; TCRdb's copy has only in-frame clones and leaves some out. V and J calls and clone size are copied from that table; D and trimming were computed from the DNA. The sample yields 25,000 to 35,000 clones, around 87% seen once. The data were taken from a study of somatic mutations in cytotoxic T cells in rheumatoid arthritis. Notes on the study in general: Greater age accompanied higher CD8+ clonality in rheumatoid arthritis patients, a pattern that was absent in healthy controls. Measurement of CD8+ T-cell clonality revealed no significant difference between rheumatoid arthritis patients and age-matched healthy controls.

From germline, CDR1 is SGHDN and CDR2 FVKESK. V lost 7 bases, J lost 2 bases, and 6 bases stayed unmatched. There are 15 residues in the CDR3. Flow cytometry served to check the purity of CD4+ and CD8+ cells, which were isolated by positive magnetic bead selection. This chain uses TRBV14 with TRBJ2-2; 8 bases agree with TRBD2. The material sequenced was CD8+ T cells sorted from blood. This TCR was recovered from an adult with rheumatoid arthritis. DNA for the CDR3: TGTGCCAGCAATCCAGCGGGGGTTAACACCGGGGAGCTGTTTTTT. Translating it yields CASNPAGVNTGELFF.